The present T cell receptor beta chain was sequenced within a study of tumor-infiltrating lymphocytes in oesophageal squamous cell carcinoma. This clonotype was seen many times. V was trimmed by 10 bases and J by 14 bases, leaving 16 bases between them. This CDR3 has 10 amino acids. CDR1 MDHEN and CDR2 SYDVKM come from the germline V gene. From the PCR reads, TCRdb called clonotypes with MiXCR, one entry per CDR3 protein. This sample has about 16,000 distinct CDR3 sequences, with roughly 40% found just once. V and J are TRBV28 and TRBJ2-3, with D possibly being TRBD2 (5 bases). This TCR came from a female donor with esophageal squamous cell carcinoma. The sample taken for sequencing was normal esophageal tissue next to the tumor. The CDR3: CATSTGELYF. CDR3 coding DNA: TGTGCCACCTCCACCGGGGAGCTGTATTTT.